These 15 T cell receptor beta chains share one sample of origin, sequenced in a study of shared clonotypes between healthy human individuals. Assay used: immunoSEQ multiplex PCR; TCRdb lists only in-frame clones, some missing. The sample records about 2 million clones, over 85% being singletons. Sequenced: naive CD4+ T cells sorted from blood. Subset described: CD45RA+ positively selected. These receptors all come from a young man in good health.

The rearrangement links TRBV10-3 to TRBJ1-1; the match to TRBD1 covers 7 bases. Per germline, CDR1 ENHRY and CDR2 SYGVKD. V was pared by 6 bases and J by 1 base, with 8 bases of the junction left unmatched. This CDR3 region has 15 residues. Here the CDR3 DNA reads TGTGCCATCAGGCCCGAGACAGGGTGGAACACTGAAGCTTTCTTT. Protein product: CAIRPETGWNTEAFF.

The chain is built from TRBV9 and TRBJ1-6, with D unclear. This CDR3 has 14 residues. CDR1 and CDR2 (germline): SGDLS, YYNGEE. V gave up 5 bases and J gave up 9 bases, with 15 bases separating them. The CDR3 DNA follows: TGTGCCAGCAGAGAAGACGGACGGTTTTCACCCCTCCACTTT. This sequence encodes CASREDGRFSPLHF. The full variable domain, rest sourced from reference TRBV9 and TRBJ1-6, is DSGVTQTPKHLITATGQRVTLRCSPRSGDLSVYWYQQSLDQGLQFLIQYYNGEERAKGNILERFSAQQFPDLHSELNLSSLELGDSALYFCASREDGRFSPLHFGNGTRLTVT.

This chain joins TRBV7-8 and TRBJ2-3, with D tentatively TRBD1 (5 bases). The CDR3 consists of 15 residues. Trimming stripped 3 bases from V and 4 bases from J, with 14 bases between. CDR1 is SGHVS and CDR2 is FQNEAQ in the germline V gene. The CDR3 DNA sequence: TGTGCCAGCAGCTTTGGCGGCTCGACAGCAGATACGCAGTATTTT. It encodes CASSFGGSTADTQYF.

This clone has just one count. The chain is built from TRBV20-1 and TRBJ2-7; the D gene is possibly TRBD1 (6 bases). The length of the CDR3 is 11 residues. The germline V gene encodes CDR1 DFQATT and CDR2 SNEGSKA (reference sequence). Trimming removed 6 bases at V and 6 bases at J, with 12 bases between. In DNA, the CDR3 is TGCAGTGCCACACCAGGGGTCGAGCAGTACTTC. Translated: CSATPGVEQYF.

The chain joins TRBV11-3 to TRBJ2-7, with 7 bases aligning to TRBD2. Looked up from germline, CDR1 is SGHNT and CDR2 is YENEEA. The V segment lost 8 bases and the J segment 4 bases; nucleotides outside the gene matches: 8. The CDR3 length is 13 residues. CDR3 loop: CASLAPGGYEQYF. The CDR3 nucleotides are TGTGCCAGCCTAGCCCCCGGGGGGTACGAGCAGTACTTC.

The chain joins TRBV5-1 to TRBJ1-1; no clear D. In germline, CDR1 is SGHRS, CDR2 YFSETQ. V lost 2 bases and J 2 bases, leaving 10 bases between the germline ends. There are 14 residues in the CDR3. CDR3 in DNA: TGCGCCAGCAGCTTAAGGGTAGGAAACACTGAAGCTTTCTTT. Its protein product is CASSLRVGNTEAFF.

Comments on this clone: The same CDR3 can be traced to other DNA sequences in this sample. The chain employs TRBV29-1 and TRBJ2-5; D gene ambiguous. Trimming removed 2 bases from V and 4 bases from J, with 5 bases in between. There are 11 residues in the CDR3. Germline V gives CDR1 SQVTM, CDR2 ANQGSEA. CDR3 sequence reads: CSVEPGETQYF. The CDR3 DNA follows: TGCAGCGTTGAACCAGGAGAGACCCAGTACTTC.

This clone was picked up one time. V and J are TRBV5-6 and TRBJ2-7; the D gene is possibly TRBD1 (7 bases). The CDR3 sequence is 14 residues long. Deletions cut 4 bases from V and 2 bases from J, with 13 bases between. CDR1 is SGHDT, CDR2 YYEEEE, per germline. For the CDR3, the DNA is TGTGCCAGCAGCACCCAGGGGGGCACCTACGAGCAGTACTTC. It codes for CASSTQGGTYEQYF.

For this clone: This same CDR3 is encoded by further DNA sequences in the sample. This sequence joins TRBV29-1 and TRBJ2-2; D is undetermined. The V end lost 4 bases, the J end lost 5 bases, and 5 bases lay between the germline ends. CDR3 length: 11 residues. CDR1 SQVTM and CDR2 ANQGSEA come from the germline V gene. Written as DNA, the CDR3 is TGCAGCGTTGCGAGGACCGGGGAGCTGTTTTTT. Translated: CSVARTGELFF.

The rearrangement links TRBV28 to TRBJ1-4, with 8 positions matching TRBD1. The CDR3 consists of 15 residues. The germline CDR1 and CDR2 sequences are MDHEN and SYDVKM. Trimming removed 5 bases from V and 3 bases from J; junction bases left unmatched: 5. CDR3 in amino acids: CASSRPGQANEKLFF. The CDR3 nucleotides are TGTGCCAGCAGTCGTCCGGGACAGGCTAATGAAAAACTGTTTTTT.

The gene calls are TRBV28 and TRBJ1-2, with D tentatively TRBD1 (6 bases). Germline V CDR1 and CDR2: MDHEN, SYDVKM. Trimming pared 5 bases from V and 0 bases from J, leaving 13 bases between. The CDR3 covers 15 residues. The CDR3 DNA follows: TGTGCCAGCAGTACAACAGGGACCCCTAACTATGGCTACACCTTC. Translation: CASSTTGTPNYGYTF.

The CDR3 sequence: CASSPYRLSYYEQYF. The DNA for the CDR3 is TGTGCCAGCAGCCCGTACAGGCTTAGCTACTACGAGCAGTACTTC. The chain couples TRBV7-9 to TRBJ2-7, with D possibly matching TRBD1 (5 bases). Germline values: CDR1 SEHNR, CDR2 FQNEAQ (reference sequence). This CDR3 is 15 amino acids long. Trimming took 5 bases from V and 3 from J, leaving 17 bases between them.

The chain employs TRBV7-9 and TRBJ2-2, with TRBD2 identical over 9 bases. V lost 5 bases to trimming and J lost 5 bases; unmatched junction nucleotides: 6. This CDR3 has 15 amino acids. The V gene's germline CDR1 is SEHNR and CDR2 FQNEAQ (reference sequence). The CDR3: CASSTGLAGTGELFF. The CDR3 bases are TGTGCCAGCAGCACGGGACTAGCTGGGACCGGGGAGCTGTTTTTT.

This chain connects TRBV6-6 to TRBJ1-1; the D gene is possibly TRBD1 (5 bases). The CDR3 has 14 residues. V dropped 1 base and J dropped 0 bases, with 6 bases sitting between them. The germline CDR1 and CDR2 sequences are MNHNY and SVGAGI (reference sequence). CDR3 sequence (DNA): TGTGCCAGCAGTTACTTGGGGCTGAACACTGAAGCTTTCTTT. Protein product: CASSYLGLNTEAFF.

This chain connects TRBV6-1 to TRBJ1-4, with TRBD1 matching over 8 bases. This CDR3 contains 15 residues. The germline V gene has CDR1 MNHNS and CDR2 SASEGT. The trim removed 6 bases at V and 1 base at J, leaving 4 bases unmatched. CDR3 sequence (DNA): TGTGCCAGCAGATTACAGGGGGGAACTAATGAAAAACTGTTTTTT. This gives the protein CASRLQGGTNEKLFF.